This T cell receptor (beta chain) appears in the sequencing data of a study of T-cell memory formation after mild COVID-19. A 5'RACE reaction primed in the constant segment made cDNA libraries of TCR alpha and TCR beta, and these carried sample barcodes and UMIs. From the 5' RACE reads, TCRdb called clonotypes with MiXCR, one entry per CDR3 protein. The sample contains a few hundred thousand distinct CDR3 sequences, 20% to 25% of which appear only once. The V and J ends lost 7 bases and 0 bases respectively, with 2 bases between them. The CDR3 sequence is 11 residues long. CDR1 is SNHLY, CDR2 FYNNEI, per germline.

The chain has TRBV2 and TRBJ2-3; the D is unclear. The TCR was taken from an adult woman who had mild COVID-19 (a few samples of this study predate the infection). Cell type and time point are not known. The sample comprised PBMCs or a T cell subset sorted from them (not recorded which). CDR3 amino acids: CASTSTDTQYF. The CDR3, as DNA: TGTGCCAGCACCAGCACAGATACGCAGTATTTT.